One sample yielded the 18 T cell receptor beta chains listed below, sequenced in a study of identical twins. TCRdb analysed the 5' RACE reads with MiXCR anew, one entry per CDR3 protein. Of 450,000 to 650,000 distinct CDR3 sequences listed, over 12% are singletons. Separately, the same data were catalogued under a study of yellow fever vaccine responses in identical twins.

Sequenced: CD4+ T cells sorted from blood. The receptors derive from a young woman in good health.

In its sample, this clonotype was seen once. The J gene is TRBJ2-1, the V gene TRBV24-1; TRBD1 matches at 9 bases. Germline assignment: CDR1 KGHDR and CDR2 SFDVKD. V lost 2 bases to trimming and J lost 9 bases; unmatched junction nucleotides: 10. This CDR3 has 16 residues. CDR3 in DNA: TGTGCCACCAGTGATTCTCCGGGACAGGGAAGGGGTGAGCAGTTCTTC. Encoded protein: CATSDSPGQGRGEQFF.

This clonotype was found a few times. The V and J genes are TRBV4-2 and TRBJ2-7, with 10 bases aligning to TRBD2. Trimming removed 4 bases from V and 2 bases from J; junction bases left unmatched: 2. Germline V gives CDR1 LGHNA, CDR2 YNFKEQ. The CDR3 loop spans 14 amino acids. Written as DNA, the CDR3 is TGTGCCAGCAGCCCTAGCGGGAGACCCTACGAGCAGTACTTC. Protein: CASSPSGRPYEQYF.

This clonotype showed up just a few times. The rearrangement links TRBV4-1 to TRBJ1-2; D gene uncertain. Germline CDR1 is MGHRA and CDR2 is YSYEKL. CDR3 size: 12 residues. V was cut by 4 bases and J by 4 bases, with 7 bases left in between. This CDR3 is CASSRHPYGYTF. The CDR3 nucleotides read TGCGCCAGCAGCCGCCACCCCTATGGCTACACCTTC.

The chain has TRBV13 and TRBJ2-5; D might be TRBD1 or TRBD2, each matching 5 bases. V lost 4 bases and J lost 5, with 17 bases in between. The CDR3 is 15 residues long. In germline, CDR1 is PRHDT, CDR2 FYEKMQ (reference sequence). The CDR3 loop is CASSWDPSRRETQYF. The CDR3, as DNA: TGTGCCAGCAGCTGGGACCCTTCTAGGAGGGAGACCCAGTACTTC.

The J gene is TRBJ1-2, the V gene TRBV6-5; possible D gene TRBD1, 5 bases. The ends were cut back, 6 bases at V and 8 bases at J, with 13 bases in the middle. The CDR3 totals 12 residues. Germline V gene lookup returns CDR1 MNHEY and CDR2 SVGAGI. The chain's CDR3 is CASSSGREGYTF. CDR3 sequence (DNA): TGTGCCAGCAGCTCGGGACGCGAGGGCTACACCTTC.

This clonotype showed up just a few times. The chain links TRBV5-6 to TRBJ1-1; 7 nucleotides agree with TRBD1. CDR1 and CDR2 (germline): SGHDT, YYEEEE. V was pared by 4 bases and J by 9 bases, with 3 bases of the junction left unmatched. The CDR3 is made up of 11 amino acids. This chain's CDR3 is CASSEGQKAFF. The CDR3 bases are TGTGCCAGCAGCGAGGGACAGAAAGCTTTCTTT.

This clonotype appeared a few times. The gene calls are TRBV3-1 and TRBJ2-3; 13 nucleotides match TRBD2. The V segment lost 5 bases and the J segment 4 bases; nucleotides outside the gene matches: 3. The CDR3 has 15 residues. Germline loops: CDR1 LGHDT, CDR2 YNNKEL (reference sequence). Here the CDR3 DNA reads TGTGCCAGCAGCGTACTAGCGGGAGGGCCAGATACGCAGTATTTT. Its translation: CASSVLAGGPDTQYF.

The V call is TRBV5-1, the J call TRBJ2-1; 11 nucleotides line up with TRBD2. There are 15 residues in the CDR3. Trimming removed 4 bases from V and 5 bases from J; junction bases left unmatched: 5. The germline V gene has CDR1 SGHRS and CDR2 YFSETQ. The CDR3 loop is CASSLGTSGHNEQFF. CDR3 sequence (DNA): TGCGCCAGCAGCCTCGGGACTAGCGGCCACAATGAGCAGTTCTTC.

This clonotype was found a few times. V usage is TRBV20-1 and J usage is TRBJ2-3, with TRBD2 matching 9 bases. Germline CDR1 and CDR2: DFQATT and SNEGSKA (reference sequence). This CDR3 has 18 residues. Germline trimming cut 2 bases from V and 2 bases from J; bases unmatched to any gene: 14. The CDR3 is CSARIGGGAGGFTDTQYF. CDR3 DNA sequence: TGCAGTGCTAGAATCGGGGGGGGTGCGGGAGGGTTCACAGATACGCAGTATTTT.

This clonotype was detected a few times. The genes are TRBV10-3 and TRBJ2-3; maybe TRBD1 (5 bases). The V gene's germline CDR1 is ENHRY and CDR2 SYGVKD. This CDR3 has 16 residues. Trimming took off 0 bases at V and 1 base at J, with 11 bases between the two ends. The CDR3 reads CAISESRQLGTDTQYF. The DNA of the CDR3 is TGTGCCATCAGTGAGTCGAGACAGCTTGGCACAGATACGCAGTATTTT.

This clonotype was counted between two and nine times. The chain recombines TRBV4-2 with TRBJ2-3; D may be TRBD2 (6 bases). Germline V gene lookup returns CDR1 LGHNA and CDR2 YNFKEQ. V dropped 2 bases and J dropped 2 bases, with 14 bases sitting between them. The CDR3 sequence is 16 residues long. The CDR3 DNA is TGTGCCAGCAGCCAACATCGCGGGACCAACACAGATACGCAGTATTTT. Its translation: CASSQHRGTNTDTQYF.

The rearrangement links TRBV5-1 to TRBJ2-1; a possible D gene is TRBD2 (6 bases). This CDR3 region has 13 residues. Between the trimmed V and J ends, which lost 0 bases and 8 bases, there was a span of 9 bases. CDR1 and CDR2 (germline): SGHRS, YFSETQ. The CDR3: CASSLAWGDEQFF. The CDR3 region has the DNA TGCGCCAGCAGCTTGGCCTGGGGGGATGAGCAGTTCTTC.

This clonotype was detected a few times. The gene calls are TRBV9 and TRBJ1-2, with D uncertain. The length of the CDR3 is 14 residues. Trimming removed 0 bases at V and 7 bases at J, with 13 bases between. Per germline, CDR1 SGDLS and CDR2 YYNGEE. The CDR3 nucleotides read TGTGCCAGCAGCGTAGAACAGCTAAATGGTGGCTACACCTTC. It yields the protein CASSVEQLNGGYTF.

This clonotype showed up just a few times. The rearrangement uses TRBV11-2 and TRBJ2-7, with 8 bases lining up with TRBD2. The CDR3 has 16 amino acids. The junction had 11 bases not matched to a gene; V was cut back by 4 bases and J by 3 bases. CDR1 and CDR2 from the germline V gene are SGHAT and FQNNGV. Here the CDR3 DNA reads TGTGCCAGCAGCTCCTTAGCGGGGCCTGGAGGCTACGAGCAGTACTTC. Its translation: CASSSLAGPGGYEQYF.

The CDR3 nucleotides read TGTGCCAGCAGTTACCGGACAGGAGATGAAGCTTTCTTT. Encoded protein: CASSYRTGDEAFF. The rearrangement uses TRBV6-5 and TRBJ1-1; 7 bases agree with TRBD1. The CDR3 runs to 13 residues. Germline CDR1 reads MNHEY; CDR2 reads SVGAGI. Unmatched junction bases numbered 4, after V lost 2 bases and J lost 7 bases.

V is TRBV3-1 and J is TRBJ2-2, with TRBD2 identical over 7 bases. The ends lost 4 bases at V and 0 bases at J; junction bases unmatched: 8. CDR1 is LGHDT, CDR2 YNNKEL, per germline (reference sequence). The CDR3 loop spans 17 amino acids. The CDR3 bases are TGTGCCAGCAGCCCAGCCTGGGGGGGGGCGAACACCGGGGAGCTGTTTTTT. The encoded protein is CASSPAWGGANTGELFF. The full variable domain, rest sourced from reference TRBV3-1 and TRBJ2-2, is DTAVSQTPKYLVTQMGNDKSIKCEQNLGHDTMYWYKQDSKKFLKIMFSYNNKELIINETVPNRFSPKSPDKAHLNLHINSLELGDSAVYFCASSPAWGGANTGELFFGEGSRLTVL.

This clonotype has more than one count but fewer than ten. The chain carries TRBV20-1 and TRBJ2-1; 8 bases agree with TRBD2. This CDR3 has 15 residues. From germline, CDR1 is DFQATT and CDR2 SNEGSKA (reference sequence). Unmatched junction bases numbered 5, after V lost 1 base and J lost 3 bases. This chain's CDR3 is CSARVGSGNYNEQFF. CDR3 coding DNA: TGCAGTGCTAGAGTTGGTAGCGGGAACTACAATGAGCAGTTCTTC.

This clonotype came up many times. Written as DNA, the CDR3 is TGTGCCAGCAGCTTAAAACGGACAGATATGAACACTGAAGCTTTCTTT. Translating it yields CASSLKRTDMNTEAFF. The chain combines TRBV7-8 with TRBJ1-1; D is perhaps TRBD1 (6 bases). Germline V lookup: CDR1 SGHVS, CDR2 FQNEAQ. V was pared by 2 bases and J by 0 bases, with 13 bases between. This CDR3 is 16 amino acids long.